This note documents a single TCR beta chain sequence. Its antigen is as yet unknown. Noted time point: new active TB diagnosis, blood taken before or within 7 days of starting treatment. The assay was immunoSEQ multiplex PCR, and TCRdb's table has in-frame clones only and misses some. Counted here are about 30,000 clones, 80% to 95% occurring once; the ten biggest clones make up about 2.4%. The data originate from a study of T cells in tuberculosis. In the study overall: Sequenced TCRs come from CD1B-GMM tetramer-binding T cells. PBMC were archived before or within 7 days of starting treatment. Regarding the study as a whole: GMM-specific TCRs were nearer to active tuberculosis alpha repertoires, suggesting expansion.

Germline CDR1 reads MDHEN; CDR2 reads SYDVKM. The CDR3 consists of 13 residues. Trimming took off 6 bases at V and 9 bases at J, with 18 bases between the two ends. This TCR derives from an adult with tuberculosis. The source material was PBMCs, sampled at tuberculosis diagnosis. This chain joins TRBV28 and TRBJ2-7; possibly TRBD2 for D (6 bases). CDR3 loop: CASSSFSSSGQYV. As DNA, the CDR3 is TGTGCCAGCAGCTCCTTTTCGAGTAGCGGGCAGTACGTC.